These 4 T cell receptor beta chains were all obtained from the same sample, sequenced in a study of cytomegalovirus exposure and HLA in healthy donors. Both 60 Vbeta primers and 13 Jbeta primers went into the PCR. Sequenced by immunoSEQ multiplex PCR; TCRdb stores in-frame clones only, minus some. The data contain just over 200,000 clones, approximately 78% of them singletons. The specimen was PBMCs. These receptors all stem from a woman between 40 and 50 years old in good health and CMV-seronegative.

This chain links TRBV5-1 with TRBJ2-7; 7 bases match TRBD2. The CDR3 loop spans 14 amino acids. V gave up 3 bases and J gave up 3 bases; unmatched junction bases: 6. From germline, CDR1 is SGHRS and CDR2 YFSETQ. CDR3 region: CASSSSGTSYEQYF. DNA of the CDR3: TGCGCCAGCAGCTCGAGCGGGACCAGCTACGAGCAGTACTTC.

V and J are TRBV5-1 and TRBJ2-7; 10 bases align to TRBD1. Germline V CDR1 and CDR2: SGHRS, YFSETQ. This CDR3 is 14 amino acids long. V trimming: 4 bases; J trimming: 6 bases; junction bases outside the gene matches: 7. CDR3 amino acids: CASSVGQGGSEQYF. As DNA, the CDR3 is TGCGCCAGCAGCGTAGGACAGGGGGGATCCGAGCAGTACTTC.

This clone was counted only a few times. CDR3 sequence reads: CASSRSTSGQETQYF. The CDR3 coding sequence is TGCGCCAGCAGCCGGTCGACTAGCGGACAAGAGACCCAGTACTTC. The chain combines TRBV5-1 with TRBJ2-5; 9 nucleotides align to TRBD2. After removal of 4 bases from V and 2 bases from J, the junction contained 6 bases not matched to a gene. This CDR3 contains 15 residues. The germline gives CDR1 SGHRS, CDR2 YFSETQ.

Comment on this clone: This sample includes further DNA sequences coding for the same CDR3. The V gene is TRBV27, the J gene TRBJ2-7, with 12 bases that match TRBD2. Germline V gene data show CDR1 as MNHEY and CDR2 as SMNVEV (reference sequence). V lost 4 bases, J lost 2 bases, and 3 bases stayed unmatched. There are 15 residues in the CDR3. The DNA for the CDR3 is TGTGCCAGCAGTTCCCTAGCGGGAGGGACCTACGAGCAGTACTTC. Residues: CASSSLAGGTYEQYF.